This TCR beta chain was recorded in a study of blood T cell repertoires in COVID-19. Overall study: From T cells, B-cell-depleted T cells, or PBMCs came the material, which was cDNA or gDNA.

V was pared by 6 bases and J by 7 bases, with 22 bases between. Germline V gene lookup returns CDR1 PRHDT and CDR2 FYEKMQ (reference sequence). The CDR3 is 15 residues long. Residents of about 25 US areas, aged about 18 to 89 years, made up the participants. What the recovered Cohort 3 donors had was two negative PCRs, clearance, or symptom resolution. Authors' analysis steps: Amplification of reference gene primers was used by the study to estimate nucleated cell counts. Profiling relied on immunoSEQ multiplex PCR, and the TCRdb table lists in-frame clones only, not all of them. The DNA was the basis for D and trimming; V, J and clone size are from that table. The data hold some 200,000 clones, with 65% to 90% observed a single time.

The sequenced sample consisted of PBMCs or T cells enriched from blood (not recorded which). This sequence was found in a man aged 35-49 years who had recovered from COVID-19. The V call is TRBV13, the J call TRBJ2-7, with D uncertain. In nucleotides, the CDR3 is TGTGCCAGCAGGTTCAGTTTTCGATCCTACGGGGAGCAGTACTTC. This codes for CASRFSFRSYGEQYF.